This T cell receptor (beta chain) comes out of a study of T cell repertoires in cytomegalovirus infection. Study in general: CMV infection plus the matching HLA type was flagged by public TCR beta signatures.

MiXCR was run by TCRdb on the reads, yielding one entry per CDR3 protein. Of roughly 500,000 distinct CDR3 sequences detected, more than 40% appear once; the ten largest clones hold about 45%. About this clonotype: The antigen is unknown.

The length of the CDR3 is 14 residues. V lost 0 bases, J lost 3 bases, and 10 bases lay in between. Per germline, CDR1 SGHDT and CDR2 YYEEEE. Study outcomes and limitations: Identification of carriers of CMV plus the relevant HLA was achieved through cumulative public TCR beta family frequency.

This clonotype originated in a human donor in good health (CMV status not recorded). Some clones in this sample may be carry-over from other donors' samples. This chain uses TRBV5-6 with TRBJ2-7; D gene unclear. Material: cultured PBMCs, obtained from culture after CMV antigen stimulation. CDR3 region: CASSLGAFRYEQYF. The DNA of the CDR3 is TGTGCCAGCAGCTTGGGGGCTTTCCGCTACGAGCAGTACTTC.